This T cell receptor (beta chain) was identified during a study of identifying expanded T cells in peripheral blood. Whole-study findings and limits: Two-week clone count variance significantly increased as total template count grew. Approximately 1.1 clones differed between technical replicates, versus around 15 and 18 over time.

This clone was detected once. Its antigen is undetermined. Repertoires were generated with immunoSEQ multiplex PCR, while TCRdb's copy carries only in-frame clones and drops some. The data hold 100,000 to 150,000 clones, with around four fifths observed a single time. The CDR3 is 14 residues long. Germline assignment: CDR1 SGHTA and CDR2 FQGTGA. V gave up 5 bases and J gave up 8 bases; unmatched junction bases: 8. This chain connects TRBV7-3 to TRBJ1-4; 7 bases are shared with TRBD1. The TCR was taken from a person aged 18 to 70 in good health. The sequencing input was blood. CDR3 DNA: TGTGCCAGCAGCCCCCAGGGGGTGGTCGAAAAACTGTTTTTT. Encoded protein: CASSPQGVVEKLFF.